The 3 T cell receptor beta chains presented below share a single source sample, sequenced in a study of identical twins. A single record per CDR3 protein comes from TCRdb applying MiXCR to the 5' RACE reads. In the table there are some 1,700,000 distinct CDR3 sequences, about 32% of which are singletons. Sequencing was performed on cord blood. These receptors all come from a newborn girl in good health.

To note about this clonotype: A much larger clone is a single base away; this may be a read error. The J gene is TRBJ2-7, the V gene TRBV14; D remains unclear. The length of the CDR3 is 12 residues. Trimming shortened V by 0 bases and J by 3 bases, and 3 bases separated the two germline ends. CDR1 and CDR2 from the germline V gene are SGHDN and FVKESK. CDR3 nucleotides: TGTGCCAGCAGCCAAGATGACTACGAGCAGTACTTC. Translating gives CASSQDDYEQYF.

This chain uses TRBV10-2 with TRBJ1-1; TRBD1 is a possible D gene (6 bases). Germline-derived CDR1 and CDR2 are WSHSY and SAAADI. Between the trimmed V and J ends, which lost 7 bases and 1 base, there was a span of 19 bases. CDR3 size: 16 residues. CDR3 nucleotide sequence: TGCGCCAGCACCACACCCCTGACAGGAAGGAACACTGAAGCTTTCTTT. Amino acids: CASTTPLTGRNTEAFF.

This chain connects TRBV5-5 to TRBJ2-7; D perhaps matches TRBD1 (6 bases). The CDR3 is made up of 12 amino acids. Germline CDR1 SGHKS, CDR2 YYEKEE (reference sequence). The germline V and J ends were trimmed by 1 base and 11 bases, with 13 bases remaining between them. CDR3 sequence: CASSLWTELKYF. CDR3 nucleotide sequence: TGTGCCAGCAGCTTGTGGACAGAGCTAAAGTACTTC.